A single sample gave rise to the 29 T cell receptor beta chains below, sequenced in a study of regulatory T cells in long-lasting Graves disease. Sample time point: newly diagnosed GD, antithyroid drugs for less than 3 months. Scientists built the TCR library using RNA that was extracted from PBMCs. Combining iRepertoire HTBI primers with Arm-PCR of CDR3 regions, the authors built TCR beta libraries. One entry per CDR3 protein results from TCRdb running MiXCR on the multiplex PCR reads. The table has more than 400,000 distinct CDR3 sequences, around 15% seen once. These same records also appear under a second study, on T cells in Graves' hyperthyroidism and ophthalmopathy.

Material: peripheral blood mononuclear cells (PBMCs), obtained at new diagnosis, from a patient treated with antithyroid drugs. These receptors all stem from a middle-aged man with Graves disease.

This clonotype appeared a few times. The gene calls are TRBV6-1 and TRBJ2-1; the D gene is possibly TRBD1 (6 bases). This CDR3 is built from 14 residues. Germline lookup yields CDR1 MNHNS and CDR2 SASEGT. Between the trimmed V and J ends, which lost 6 bases and 5 bases, there was a span of 14 bases. DNA for the CDR3: TGTGCCAGCAGCCAGGGGTTTACCCACAATGAGCAGTTCTTC. As protein: CASSQGFTHNEQFF.

The rearrangement links TRBV11-2 to TRBJ2-7, with TRBD1 identical over 7 bases. Germline CDR1 reads SGHAT; CDR2 reads FQNNGV. Germline trimming cut 3 bases from V and 9 bases from J; bases unmatched to any gene: 11. This CDR3 spans 14 amino acids. DNA of the CDR3: TGTGCCAGCAGCTTGACCCGACAGGGCCCGAGGCAGTACTTC. This encodes CASSLTRQGPRQYF. Full variable domain (missing parts from reference TRBV11-2 and TRBJ2-7): EAGVAQSPRYKIIEKRQSVAFWCNPISGHATLYWYQQILGQGPKLLIQFQNNGVVDDSQLPKDRFSAERLKGVDSTLKIQPAKLEDSAVYLCASSLTRQGPRQYFGPGTRLTVT.

This clonotype occurred many times. This chain links TRBV29-1 with TRBJ2-7; 7 bases agree with TRBD1. The CDR3 runs to 14 residues. The V and J ends lost 2 bases and 3 bases, in that order; junction bases with no gene match: 7. Germline V gives CDR1 SQVTM, CDR2 ANQGSEA. The CDR3 reads CSVELGGAVYEQYF. CDR3 bases: TGCAGCGTTGAACTAGGGGGCGCGGTCTACGAGCAGTACTTC.

About this clonotype: A read error may be the cause here, since a much bigger clone is one base away. It is likely a read error, because the conserved phenylalanine at the end of the CDR3 is missing. The rearrangement joins TRBV28 to TRBJ2-1, with D possibly matching TRBD1 (5 bases). Germline CDR1 is MDHEN and CDR2 is SYDVKM. V lost 9 bases, J lost 2 bases, and 11 bases lay in between. This CDR3 is built from 13 residues. The CDR3 region has the DNA TGTGCCAGTCAGACAGACACCTACAATGAGCAGTTCTCC. Translating it yields CASQTDTYNEQFS.

This clonotype has at least ten counts. The V call is TRBV7-9, the J call TRBJ2-1; 9 nucleotides agree with TRBD2. The CDR3 loop spans 14 amino acids. Germline CDR1 reads SEHNR; CDR2 reads FQNEAQ (reference sequence). With 1 base clipped from V and 6 bases from J, the junction kept 1 base outside the gene matches. In DNA form, the CDR3 reads TGTGCCAGCAGCTTAGGGGGACTAGCCAATGAGCAGTTCTTC. Translation gives CASSLGGLANEQFF.

This clonotype was found many times. The CDR3 loop is CASSFDRGNTGELFF. The CDR3 DNA sequence: TGTGCCAGCAGCTTCGACAGGGGCAACACCGGGGAGCTGTTTTTT. The chain links TRBV11-2 to TRBJ2-2; 8 nucleotides match TRBD1. J gave up 2 bases and V 3 bases, and 2 bases lay outside the gene matches. This CDR3 has 15 residues. Germline loops: CDR1 SGHAT, CDR2 FQNNGV.

This clonotype was counted between two and nine times. The chain links TRBV18 to TRBJ2-7; 10 bases fit TRBD1. V was pared by 4 bases and J by 6 bases, with 3 bases of the junction left unmatched. The CDR3 has 13 amino acids. CDR1 KGHSH and CDR2 LQKENI come from the germline V gene. The DNA for the CDR3 is TGTGCCAGCTCACGAGACAGGGGGCTCGAGCAGTACTTC. This translates into CASSRDRGLEQYF.

Many counts were recorded for this clonotype. This chain's CDR3 is CASSATSGSSYEQYF. For the CDR3, the DNA is TGTGCCAGCAGTGCGACTAGCGGGAGCTCCTACGAGCAGTACTTC. The V and J genes are TRBV6-1 and TRBJ2-7; 12 nucleotides align to TRBD2. Germline lookup yields CDR1 MNHNS and CDR2 SASEGT. Trimming at V came to 4 bases and at J to 0 bases, leaving 1 base not matched to a gene. This CDR3 is built from 15 residues.

This clonotype was picked up many times. The chain links TRBV28 to TRBJ2-5; the D is unclear. The CDR3 consists of 14 residues. The V gene lost 5 bases and the J gene lost 4 bases, with 14 bases spanning the gap. Per germline, CDR1 MDHEN and CDR2 SYDVKM. The CDR3 here is CASSNPGLLETQYF. CDR3 bases: TGTGCCAGCAGTAACCCGGGCCTTTTAGAGACCCAGTACTTC.

This clonotype was detected only a few times. The J gene is TRBJ2-4, the V gene TRBV18; 8 nucleotides align to TRBD1. The V gene end was trimmed by 0 bases and the J gene end by 5 bases; junction bases not matched to a gene: 6. There are 16 residues in the CDR3. Germline V gene data show CDR1 as KGHSH and CDR2 as LQKENI. DNA for the CDR3: TGTGCCAGCTCACCACCAGACAGGGGTCGGGAAAACATTCAGTACTTC. Its protein product is CASSPPDRGRENIQYF.

This clonotype was observed a few times. The chain has TRBV10-3 and TRBJ2-2; the D gene is possibly TRBD2 (5 bases). Germline V gene data show CDR1 as ENHRY and CDR2 as SYGVKD. There are 13 residues in the CDR3. V was cut by 9 bases and J by 0 bases, with 8 bases left in between. The CDR3 loop reads CAMTNTNTGELFF. As DNA, the CDR3 is TGTGCCATGACTAATACGAACACCGGGGAGCTGTTTTTT.

Only a few counts were recorded for this clonotype. The chain recombines TRBV10-3 with TRBJ2-2; D gene uncertain. V lost 2 bases, J lost 4 bases, and 11 bases lay in between. Germline CDR1 ENHRY, CDR2 SYGVKD. The CDR3 has 15 amino acids. In nucleotides, the CDR3 is TGTGCCATCAGTGAGCGTCGCGATTCCACCGGGGAGCTGTTTTTT. Protein sequence: CAISERRDSTGELFF.

This clonotype has ten or more counts. This rearrangement joins TRBV30 to TRBJ2-7, with D perhaps assigned TRBD1 or TRBD2 (6 bases each). The V gene's germline CDR1 is GTSNPN and CDR2 SVGIG (reference sequence). This CDR3 comprises 14 residues. V lost 0 bases to trimming and J lost 6 bases, with 15 bases between them. The CDR3, as DNA: TGTGCCTGGAGTGTAGGGGGACTTCGAGGCGAGCAGTACTTC. It specifies CAWSVGGLRGEQYF.

This clonotype was recorded at least ten times. The gene calls are TRBV6-1 and TRBJ2-1, with 13 bases aligning to TRBD2. Germline V gene data show CDR1 as MNHNS and CDR2 as SASEGT. The junction had 5 bases not matched to a gene; V was cut back by 5 bases and J by 10 bases. The CDR3 consists of 14 residues. DNA of the CDR3: TGTGCCAGCAGTAAAACTAGCGGGAGGGGCGAGCAGTTCTTC. It codes for CASSKTSGRGEQFF.

This clonotype was observed at least ten times. The rearrangement joins TRBV20-1 to TRBJ2-5, with D uncertain. The ends were cut back, 3 bases at V and 3 bases at J, with 11 bases in the middle. Germline V gene data show CDR1 as DFQATT and CDR2 as SNEGSKA (reference sequence). This CDR3 has 13 residues. The CDR3 DNA sequence: TGCAGTGCTAGTCAATCGTGGGAAGAGACCCAGTACTTC. It is translated as CSASQSWEETQYF.

The CDR3, as DNA: TGTGCCAGCAGCGTAGAGGCCGCCGGGGAGCAGTACTTC. Encoded protein: CASSVEAAGEQYF. The V gene is TRBV9, the J gene TRBJ2-7; D not resolved. CDR3 length: 13 amino acids. The ends were cut back, 0 bases at V and 7 bases at J, with 11 bases in the middle. Germline V lookup: CDR1 SGDLS, CDR2 YYNGEE.

This clonotype came up many times. This rearrangement joins TRBV7-3 to TRBJ1-2; a weak D match, TRBD1 (5 bases). The germline V and J ends were trimmed by 5 bases and 2 bases, with 15 bases remaining between them. The germline CDR1 and CDR2 sequences are SGHTA and FQGTGA. CDR3 length equals 15 residues. CDR3 region: CASSQTGPLNYGYTF. The CDR3 DNA reads TGTGCCAGCAGCCAAACGGGACCGCTAAACTATGGCTACACCTTC.

This clonotype has a count of ten or more. Compared with germline, one end of the junction differs, possibly owing to a read error. The chain carries TRBV27 and TRBJ2-1; 7 bases fit TRBD1. The CDR3 is 15 amino acids. CDR1 and CDR2 from the germline V gene are MNHEY and SMNVEV (reference sequence). For the CDR3, the DNA is TGTGCCAGCAGTACCTCCTCGGGACAGCTTCAATCTCTGCTCTTC. This codes for CASSTSSGQLQSLLF.

In regard to this clonotype: No conserved phenylalanine or tryptophan is present at the end of the CDR3, so a read error is the likely explanation. The V call is TRBV6-2 or TRBV6-3, the J call TRBJ2-3, with D maybe TRBD2 (5 bases). The CDR3 has 15 residues. V lost 5 bases, J lost 0 bases, and 12 bases lay in between. CDR1 and CDR2 from the germline V gene are MNHEY and SVGEGT. CDR3 sequence (DNA): TGTGCCAGCAGTGAGGAGCGGAGAAGCACAGATACGCAGTATCTT. Protein sequence: CASSEERRSTDTQYL.

The rearrangement uses TRBV11-2 and TRBJ1-4; D not resolved. The CDR3 contains 14 residues. Trimming cost V 5 bases and J 6 bases, with 13 bases left between them. The germline gives CDR1 SGHAT, CDR2 FQNNGV. As DNA, the CDR3 is TGTGCCAGCAGCCGCGTTATCGGGGATGAAAAACTGTTTTTT. Amino acids: CASSRVIGDEKLFF.

This clonotype was found a few times. The rearrangement joins TRBV9 to TRBJ2-2; D may match TRBD1 or TRBD2 (5 bases each). Trimming took 2 bases from V and 7 from J, leaving 6 bases between them. The germline gives CDR1 SGDLS, CDR2 YYNGEE. The CDR3 has 12 amino acids. The CDR3 DNA sequence: TGTGCCAGCAGCGTGGGGGTCGGGGAGCTGTTTTTT. It yields the protein CASSVGVGELFF.

This clonotype was counted a few times. V and J are TRBV7-6 and TRBJ1-1; maybe TRBD1 (5 bases). The length of the CDR3 is 15 residues. V gave up 1 base and J gave up 0 bases, with 9 bases separating them. Germline V CDR1 and CDR2: SGHVS, FNYEAQ. This CDR3 reads CASSLGVQVNTEAFF. CDR3 in DNA: TGTGCCAGCAGCTTAGGTGTACAGGTGAACACTGAAGCTTTCTTT. The complete variable domain, with remaining parts taken from reference TRBV7-6 and TRBJ1-1, reads GAGVSQSPRYKVTKRGQDVALRCDPISGHVSLYWYRQALGQGPEFLTYFNYEAQQDKSGLPNDRFSAERPEGSISTLTIQRTEQRDSAMYRCASSLGVQVNTEAFFGQGTRLTVV.

This clonotype was found many times. The chain couples TRBV2 to TRBJ2-5, with 12 bases that match TRBD2. The CDR3 is 18 residues long. The junction had 14 bases not matched to a gene; V was cut back by 4 bases and J by 5 bases. From germline, CDR1 is SNHLY and CDR2 FYNNEI. CDR3 protein: CASSGRSTSGRVGETQYF. DNA of the CDR3: TGTGCCAGCAGTGGACGTTCGACTAGCGGGAGAGTCGGGGAGACCCAGTACTTC.

This clonotype was recorded many times. This chain joins TRBV11-3 and TRBJ2-1; TRBD2 agrees at 10 bases. The trim removed 2 bases at V and 5 bases at J, leaving 6 bases unmatched. The CDR3 extends over 16 amino acids. Germline V gives CDR1 SGHNT, CDR2 YENEEA. Here the CDR3 reads CASSLRAGGLHNEQFF. CDR3 coding DNA: TGTGCCAGCAGCTTAAGAGCGGGAGGGCTCCACAATGAGCAGTTCTTC.

This clonotype was observed at least ten times. The chain recombines TRBV30 with TRBJ2-3; D is perhaps TRBD2 (5 bases). The V end lost 0 bases, the J end lost 8 bases, and 18 bases lay between the germline ends. Germline V CDR1 and CDR2: GTSNPN, SVGIG (reference sequence). The CDR3 runs to 15 residues. CDR3 loop: CAWSVLDFRGGTQYF. The CDR3 DNA reads as TGTGCCTGGAGTGTACTTGACTTCCGGGGTGGTACGCAGTATTTT.

This clonotype was counted ten times or more. The V and J genes are TRBV5-1 and TRBJ1-2, with 7 positions matching TRBD1. Per the germline V gene, CDR1 is SGHRS and CDR2 is YFSETQ. This CDR3 region has 15 residues. The trim removed 0 bases at V and 4 bases at J, leaving 6 bases unmatched. CDR3 in DNA: TGCGCCAGCAGCTTGGACAGGACAGGCGGCTATGGCTACACCTTC. This sequence encodes CASSLDRTGGYGYTF.

This clonotype was seen ten or more times. The V gene is TRBV11-2, the J gene TRBJ2-1, with D perhaps matching TRBD2 (5 bases). Trimming removed 4 bases at V and 4 bases at J, with 23 bases between. CDR1 is SGHAT and CDR2 is FQNNGV in the germline V gene. The CDR3 is made up of 18 amino acids. The CDR3 here is CASSSTKGPDRGYNEQFF. The CDR3 nucleotides are TGTGCCAGCAGCTCGACGAAGGGCCCAGATCGGGGTTACAATGAGCAGTTCTTC.

This clonotype was seen more than once but under ten times. The rearrangement joins TRBV18 to TRBJ2-7; 9 nucleotides align to TRBD2. The CDR3 runs 15 residues. The trim removed 3 bases at V and 5 bases at J, leaving 8 bases unmatched. Germline V lookup: CDR1 KGHSH, CDR2 LQKENI. Here the CDR3 DNA reads TGTGCCAGCTCACCCCAAATAGCGGGAGAAGACGAGCAGTACTTC. Its translation is CASSPQIAGEDEQYF.

This clonotype was counted at least ten times. The V call is TRBV11-3, the J call TRBJ1-1; D unclear. V was cut by 2 bases and J by 0 bases, with 7 bases left in between. From germline, CDR1 is SGHNT and CDR2 YENEEA. This CDR3 has 14 amino acids. CDR3 residues: CASSLTTLNTEAFF. The CDR3 nucleotides are TGTGCCAGCAGCTTAACAACCCTGAACACTGAAGCTTTCTTT.